These 24 T cell receptor beta chains were sequenced from one sample in a study of blood T cell repertoires in COVID-19. The repertoire was sequenced with immunoSEQ multiplex PCR; TCRdb's copy has only in-frame clones and lacks some. The table shows approximately 66,000 clones, with around 79% occurring only once. The specimen was peripheral blood. The source is a man aged 55 to 70 with acute or convalescent COVID-19.

The chain recombines TRBV5-6 with TRBJ2-5; 7 nucleotides line up with TRBD1. Per the germline V gene, CDR1 is SGHDT and CDR2 is YYEEEE. This CDR3 has 14 residues. The ends lost 4 bases at V and 7 bases at J; junction bases unmatched: 10. The DNA for the CDR3 is TGTGCCAGCAGCACCAGCGGACAGGCTTGGACCCAGTACTTC. Translating gives CASSTSGQAWTQYF.

The V gene is TRBV5-1, the J gene TRBJ1-2, with TRBD1 identical over 7 bases. This CDR3 has 16 residues. Per the germline V gene, CDR1 is SGHRS and CDR2 is YFSETQ. V was pared by 3 bases and J by 4 bases, with 12 bases of the junction left unmatched. The CDR3 DNA sequence: TGCGCCAGCAGCTCAGGACAGGAAAAGGCTGGCTATGGCTACACCTTC. It encodes CASSSGQEKAGYGYTF.

V usage is TRBV5-1 and J usage is TRBJ2-7; the D is unclear. With 0 bases removed from V and 3 bases from J, the gap between germline ends came to 16 bases. CDR1 SGHRS and CDR2 YFSETQ come from the germline V gene. The CDR3 contains 16 residues. CDR3 DNA sequence: TGCGCCAGCAGCTTGGAGGCCGGAGCCGAAAACTACGAGCAGTACGTC. The encoded protein is CASSLEAGAENYEQYV.

This clone was seen only a few times. The CDR3 is CASSLQGSHEQYF. Written as DNA, the CDR3 is TGTGCCAGCAGCCTCCAGGGTAGCCACGAGCAGTACTTC. The chain combines TRBV3-1 (or the pseudogene TRBV3-2) with TRBJ2-7; D is possibly TRBD1 (5 bases). The germline V gene has CDR1 LGHDT and CDR2 YNNKEL (reference sequence). The V end was cut by 4 bases, the J end by 5 bases, with 12 bases between. This CDR3 has 13 amino acids.

This clone was counted many times. The chain employs TRBV4-2 and TRBJ1-2, with 9 bases that match TRBD1. Germline lookup yields CDR1 LGHNA and CDR2 YNFKEQ. V shed 1 base, J shed 7 bases, and the junction held 16 bases outside the gene matches. This CDR3 comprises 18 residues. The chain's CDR3 is CASSQGTGTGIVGRGYTF. CDR3 nucleotide sequence: TGTGCCAGCAGCCAAGGTACCGGGACAGGGATCGTCGGGCGTGGCTACACCTTC.

The genes are TRBV5-1 and TRBJ2-1, with TRBD1 matching 9 bases. The junction had 5 bases not matched to a gene; V was cut back by 3 bases and J by 7 bases. CDR1 is SGHRS, CDR2 YFSETQ, per germline. The CDR3 consists of 14 residues. The CDR3 nucleotides are TGCGCCAGCAGCTCGTGGGACAGGGCGAATGAGCAGTTCTTC. This encodes CASSSWDRANEQFF. The full variable domain, its missing parts supplied by reference TRBV5-1 and TRBJ2-1, is KAGVTQTPRYLIKTRGQQVTLSCSPISGHRSVSWYQQTPGQGLQFLFEYFSETQRNKGNFPGRFSGRQFSNSRSEMNVSTLELGDSALYLCASSSWDRANEQFFGPGTRLTVL.

The J gene is TRBJ1-2, the V gene TRBV5-1, with D perhaps TRBD1 (6 bases). The CDR3 totals 13 residues. The V end lost 4 bases, the J end lost 10 bases, and 17 bases lay between the germline ends. Germline V gives CDR1 SGHRS, CDR2 YFSETQ. Here the CDR3 DNA reads TGCGCCAGCAGCAGTGCTTCGGACAGCTACTACACCTTC. Its protein product is CASSSASDSYYTF.

Only one count was recorded for this clone. This chain uses TRBV9 with TRBJ1-1; D ambiguous. V was cut by 0 bases and J by 5 bases, with 5 bases left in between. The CDR3 has 12 amino acids. From germline, CDR1 is SGDLS and CDR2 YYNGEE. CDR3 amino acids: CASSVGLTEAFF. In DNA, the CDR3 is TGTGCCAGCAGCGTAGGGCTGACTGAAGCTTTCTTT. The complete variable domain, with remaining parts taken from reference TRBV9 and TRBJ1-1, reads DSGVTQTPKHLITATGQRVTLRCSPRSGDLSVYWYQQSLDQGLQFLIQYYNGEERAKGNILERFSAQQFPDLHSELNLSSLELGDSALYFCASSVGLTEAFFGQGTRLTVV.

The chain carries TRBV7-2 and TRBJ1-3; D gene unclear. Per germline, CDR1 SGHTA and CDR2 FQGNSA. Trimming shortened V by 4 bases and J by 1 base, and 14 bases separated the two germline ends. The CDR3 is 16 amino acids. CDR3 bases: TGTGCCAGCAGCTCGAATGCCCCAGGTTCTGGAAACACCATATATTTT. Amino acid sequence: CASSSNAPGSGNTIYF.

CDR3 sequence: CASSAGIADSNEQFF. For the CDR3, the DNA is TGTGCCAGCAGCGCGGGGATAGCGGATAGCAATGAGCAGTTCTTC. This chain joins TRBV14 and TRBJ2-1, with D possibly being TRBD2 (6 bases). Trimming removed 5 bases at V and 6 bases at J, with 17 bases between. CDR1 SGHDN and CDR2 FVKESK come from the germline V gene. This CDR3 is 15 amino acids long.

This chain uses TRBV18 with TRBJ1-4, with TRBD1 matching 8 bases. Trimming took 3 bases from V and 0 from J; bases not matched to a gene: 3. CDR1 is KGHSH, CDR2 LQKENI, per germline. The CDR3 totals 16 residues. CDR3 in DNA: TGTGCCAGCTCACCGACAGGGGAGGCAACTAATGAAAAACTGTTTTTT. As protein: CASSPTGEATNEKLFF.

The rearrangement links TRBV24-1 to TRBJ1-2; tentatively, D is TRBD1 (6 bases). From germline, CDR1 is KGHDR and CDR2 SFDVKD. Trimming cost V 2 bases and J 2 bases, with 8 bases left between them. The CDR3 has 14 residues. The CDR3 loop reads CATSDWTANYGYTF. The CDR3, as DNA: TGTGCCACCAGTGATTGGACAGCGAACTATGGCTACACCTTC.

On this clone: One end of the junction is discordant with germline, which a read error may explain. V usage is TRBV7-7 and J usage is TRBJ2-1, with D maybe TRBD2 (5 bases). Germline-derived CDR1 and CDR2 are SSHAT and FNYEAQ (reference sequence). The CDR3 spans 13 residues. CDR3 in amino acids: CASSFSGNNEQFF. CDR3 DNA: TGCGCCAGCAGCTTTTCGGGGAACAATGAGCAGTTCTTC.

The V gene is TRBV5-5, the J gene TRBJ2-7; 8 positions match TRBD1. The germline gives CDR1 SGHKS, CDR2 YYEKEE (reference sequence). The CDR3 runs to 15 residues. V shed 0 bases and J 6 bases; nucleotides not matched to a gene: 8. CDR3 region: CASSLAGGQGGEQYF. The CDR3 DNA is TGTGCCAGCAGCTTGGCCGGAGGACAGGGTGGCGAGCAGTACTTC.

The chain carries TRBV27 and TRBJ2-1; TRBD1 is a possible D gene (5 bases). The CDR3 is 16 residues long. Trimming took off 3 bases at V and 4 bases at J, with 16 bases between the two ends. The germline V gene encodes CDR1 MNHEY and CDR2 SMNVEV (reference sequence). The chain's CDR3 is CASSFYKGSDYNEQFF. CDR3 coding DNA: TGTGCCAGCAGTTTCTACAAGGGGTCAGATTACAATGAGCAGTTCTTC.

The V call is TRBV5-5, the J call TRBJ2-7; tentative D call: TRBD1 (5 bases). This CDR3 has 15 residues. Germline CDR1 is SGHKS and CDR2 is YYEKEE (reference sequence). V was cut by 0 bases and J by 1 base, with 11 bases left in between. The CDR3 reads CASSLDRGRSYEQYF. The DNA of the CDR3 is TGTGCCAGCAGCTTGGATAGGGGTCGGTCCTACGAGCAGTACTTC. Using reference TRBV5-5 and TRBJ2-7 for the parts outside the CDR3, the full variable domain is DAGVTQSPTHLIKTRGQQVTLRCSPISGHKSVSWYQQVLGQGPQFIFQYYEKEERGRGNFPDRFSARQFPNYSSELNVNALLLGDSALYLCASSLDRGRSYEQYFGPGTRLTVT.

This chain links TRBV6-5 with TRBJ1-6, with D uncertain. The CDR3 has 12 amino acids. Per the germline V gene, CDR1 is MNHEY and CDR2 is SVGAGI. Deletions cut 8 bases from V and 7 bases from J, with 9 bases between. The CDR3 DNA sequence: TGTGCCAGCTCGGGAGGGAATTCACCCCTCCACTTT. Its protein product is CASSGGNSPLHF.

The rearrangement links TRBV5-1 to TRBJ2-1; D unclear. The CDR3 is 14 amino acids. Germline loops: CDR1 SGHRS, CDR2 YFSETQ. V was pared by 5 bases and J by 6 bases, with 15 bases between. CDR3 DNA: TGCGCCAGCAGTCCCAGAGGAACTTCCAATGAGCAGTTCTTC. It encodes CASSPRGTSNEQFF.

This clone was counted between two and nine times. This chain links TRBV18 with TRBJ1-1; 9 positions agree with TRBD1. CDR1 KGHSH and CDR2 LQKENI come from the germline V gene. CDR3 length: 16 residues. V trimming: 4 bases; J trimming: 1 base; junction bases outside the gene matches: 7. The CDR3 protein is CASSRNRDRENTEAFF. The CDR3 nucleotides read TGTGCCAGCTCACGAAACCGGGACAGGGAGAACACTGAAGCTTTCTTT.

Regarding this clone: The same CDR3 is also encoded by other DNA sequences in this sample. The V call is TRBV1, the J call TRBJ2-7; the listed D gene, TRBD2, was not tested against the DNA. TRBV1 is recorded as a pseudogene. This CDR3 comprises 15 residues. The CDR3 sequence is CTSSQGERGAYEQYF. The DNA of the CDR3 is TGCACCAGCAGCCAGGGGGAGCGGGGGGCCTACGAGCAGTATTTC.

This clone appeared a few times. The chain is built from TRBV5-6 and TRBJ1-2; TRBD1 matches 7 bases. Germline V gene sequence: CDR1 SGHDT, CDR2 YYEEEE. The CDR3 runs 16 residues. With V trimmed by 0 bases and J by 3 bases, 8 bases remained unmatched. The CDR3 sequence: CASSLGDRAGDYGYTF. For the CDR3, the DNA is TGTGCCAGCAGCTTGGGCGACAGGGCCGGGGACTATGGCTACACCTTC.

The chain links TRBV30 to TRBJ2-5, with D maybe TRBD1 (5 bases). Between the trimmed V and J ends, which lost 0 bases and 4 bases, there was a span of 9 bases. This CDR3 spans 13 amino acids. Germline CDR1 is GTSNPN and CDR2 is SVGIG (reference sequence). The CDR3 DNA sequence: TGTGCCTGGAGTGTAGCAGGGTTAGAGACCCAGTACTTC. This sequence encodes CAWSVAGLETQYF.

This chain links TRBV5-1 with TRBJ2-5, with 11 bases lining up with TRBD1. Germline loops: CDR1 SGHRS, CDR2 YFSETQ. Trimming at V came to 4 bases and at J to 1 base, leaving 3 bases not matched to a gene. This CDR3 region has 15 residues. The CDR3: CASSAGQGAQETQYF. As DNA, the CDR3 is TGCGCCAGCAGCGCCGGACAGGGGGCCCAAGAGACCCAGTACTTC.

This chain connects TRBV27 to TRBJ2-2; 9 bases fit TRBD2. V lost 6 bases to trimming and J lost 6 bases; unmatched junction nucleotides: 8. Germline V lookup: CDR1 MNHEY, CDR2 SMNVEV (reference sequence). The CDR3 runs 15 residues. This chain's CDR3 is CASSISGSISGELFF. CDR3 nucleotides: TGTGCCAGCAGCATTAGCGGGAGCATCTCCGGGGAGCTGTTTTTT.